The 5 T cell receptor beta chains reported below all come from one sample, sequenced in a study of control samples from healthy donors and cancer patients (dated by TCRdb to 2020 to 2021). To prepare the library, the immunoSEQ multiplex PCR assay was applied. Not all clones reach the TCRdb copy of this immuneACCESS table, which keeps in-frame sequences only. Checked studies attribute under half of the gap to unresolved V genes and leave the rest unexplained. In all, the sample holds 190,000 or so clones, and 80% to 95% of those were seen once. The ten largest clones represent approximately 1.5% of the sample. The specimen was blood. All receptors come from a man between 18 and 35 years old in good health.

This rearrangement joins TRBV4-2 to TRBJ2-3; TRBD2 might be the D (6 bases). There are 19 residues in the CDR3. With 4 bases removed from V and 2 bases from J, the gap between germline ends came to 25 bases. The V gene's germline CDR1 is LGHNA and CDR2 YNFKEQ. CDR3 amino acids: CASSPLQGRRGSPTDTQYF. For the CDR3, the DNA is TGTGCCAGCAGCCCTTTACAAGGGCGGAGGGGATCGCCCACAGATACGCAGTATTTT.

The chain is built from TRBV5-1 and TRBJ1-2; maybe TRBD1 (5 bases). Trimming removed 0 bases at V and 6 bases at J, with 12 bases between. CDR3 length equals 14 residues. Germline CDR1 reads SGHRS; CDR2 reads YFSETQ. The CDR3 region is CASSLGQPGHGYTF. CDR3 in DNA: TGCGCCAGCAGCTTGGGGCAGCCGGGACATGGCTACACCTTC.

The rearrangement links TRBV6-5 to TRBJ1-6; D not certain. The germline V and J ends were trimmed by 6 bases and 4 bases, with 13 bases remaining between them. Germline lookup yields CDR1 MNHEY and CDR2 SVGAGI. This CDR3 spans 15 amino acids. CDR3 DNA: TGTGCCAGCAGGAACTTTCTGTCTTATAATTCACCCCTCCACTTT. Protein product: CASRNFLSYNSPLHF.

The V gene is TRBV30, the J gene TRBJ1-1, with 7 bases matching TRBD1. The length of the CDR3 is 14 residues. The germline CDR1 and CDR2 sequences are GTSNPN and SVGIG (reference sequence). Unmatched junction bases numbered 6, after V lost 2 bases and J lost 3 bases. The CDR3 protein is CAWSTDRLHTEAFF. CDR3 DNA sequence: TGTGCCTGGAGTACGGACAGGCTTCACACTGAAGCTTTCTTT.

This chain links TRBV5-1 with TRBJ1-2; D is possibly TRBD1 (5 bases). V lost 0 bases, J lost 9 bases, and 15 bases lay in between. The CDR3 length is 14 residues. CDR1 is SGHRS, CDR2 YFSETQ, per germline. The CDR3 protein is CASSLGDGTIRYTF. The DNA of the CDR3 is TGCGCCAGCAGCTTGGGGGACGGAACTATCCGCTACACCTTC.